The 6 T cell receptor beta chains reported below all come from one sample, sequenced in a study of blood T cells in healthy people across ages. A sample-barcoded 5' primer and a J-beta primer mix were used in a second PCR of roughly 7 to 11 cycles. TCRdb re-derived calls from the 5' RACE reads in MiXCR, one entry per CDR3 protein. The sample contains 850,000 to 1,000,000 distinct CDR3 sequences, roughly half of which appear only once. The material sequenced was blood. The origin of the receptors is a woman aged 60-70 years in good health.

This clonotype has a single count. The chain couples TRBV7-2 to TRBJ2-5; weak D call: TRBD1 (6 bases). The germline V gene has CDR1 SGHTA and CDR2 FQGNSA. This CDR3 comprises 15 residues. V lost 1 base and J lost 5, with 14 bases in between. Written as DNA, the CDR3 is TGTGCCAGCAGCTTAGGGACGACAGGTTGGGAGACCCAGTACTTC. It translates to CASSLGTTGWETQYF.

This clonotype was recorded once. This rearrangement joins TRBV10-3 to TRBJ2-4; D is unresolved. The tail of the sequence fits TRBJ2-7 better, so the J call may be wrong. The germline gives CDR1 ENHRY, CDR2 SYGVKD. This CDR3 region has 13 residues. The CDR3 loop reads CAIRAAGAYEQYF. The CDR3 region has the DNA TGTGCCATCCGCGCTGCTGGAGCCTACGAGCAGTACTTC.

The chain recombines TRBV4-2 with TRBJ2-1; 10 bases are a match to TRBD1. CDR3 length: 18 amino acids. CDR1 and CDR2 (germline): LGHNA, YNFKEQ. The V segment lost 1 base and the J segment 4 bases; nucleotides outside the gene matches: 10. The CDR3 coding sequence is TGTGCCAGCAGCCAAGCGATCCAATGGGGACAGGGGTACAATGAGCAGTTCTTC. This gives the protein CASSQAIQWGQGYNEQFF.

The rearrangement joins TRBV20-1 to TRBJ2-1; D is possibly TRBD1 or TRBD2 (6 bases each). The germline gives CDR1 DFQATT, CDR2 SNEGSKA (reference sequence). V lost 8 bases and J lost 1, with 18 bases in between. There are 15 residues in the CDR3. CDR3 sequence reads: CSCKGGRASYNEQFF. CDR3 sequence (DNA): TGCAGTTGCAAGGGGGGCCGTGCTTCCTACAATGAGCAGTTCTTC.

In this sample, this clonotype turned up a few times. The chain combines TRBV3-1 with TRBJ2-7, with D hard to call. The germline gives CDR1 LGHDT, CDR2 YNNKEL (reference sequence). V dropped 1 base and J dropped 2 bases, with 12 bases sitting between them. The CDR3 consists of 15 residues. CDR3 sequence reads: CASSQGQIHPYEQYF. The CDR3 coding sequence is TGTGCCAGCAGCCAAGGGCAGATACACCCCTACGAGCAGTACTTC.

The rearrangement uses TRBV20-1 and TRBJ2-5, with 9 bases lining up with TRBD1. V dropped 2 bases and J dropped 4; count of bases not matched to a gene: 8. The CDR3 totals 15 residues. The germline V gene encodes CDR1 DFQATT and CDR2 SNEGSKA (reference sequence). The CDR3 DNA reads as TGCAGTGCTAGACCCGGCACAGGGGGCTTAGAGACCCAGTACTTC. It codes for CSARPGTGGLETQYF.